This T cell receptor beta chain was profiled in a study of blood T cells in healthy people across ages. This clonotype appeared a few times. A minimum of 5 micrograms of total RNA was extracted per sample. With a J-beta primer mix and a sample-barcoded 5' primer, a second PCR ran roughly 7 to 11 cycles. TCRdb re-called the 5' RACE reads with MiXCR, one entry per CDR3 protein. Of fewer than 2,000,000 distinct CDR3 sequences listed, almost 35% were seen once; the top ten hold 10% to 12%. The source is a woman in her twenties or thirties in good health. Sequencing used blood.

The CDR3, as DNA: TGTGCCAGCAGCGTAGGTAGCTTCGCTAGCACAGATACGCAGTATTTT. This sequence encodes CASSVGSFASTDTQYF. The chain has TRBV9 and TRBJ2-3; D not resolved. Trimming removed 0 bases at V and 0 bases at J, with 11 bases between. Per the germline V gene, CDR1 is SGDLS and CDR2 is YYNGEE. The CDR3 has 16 amino acids.